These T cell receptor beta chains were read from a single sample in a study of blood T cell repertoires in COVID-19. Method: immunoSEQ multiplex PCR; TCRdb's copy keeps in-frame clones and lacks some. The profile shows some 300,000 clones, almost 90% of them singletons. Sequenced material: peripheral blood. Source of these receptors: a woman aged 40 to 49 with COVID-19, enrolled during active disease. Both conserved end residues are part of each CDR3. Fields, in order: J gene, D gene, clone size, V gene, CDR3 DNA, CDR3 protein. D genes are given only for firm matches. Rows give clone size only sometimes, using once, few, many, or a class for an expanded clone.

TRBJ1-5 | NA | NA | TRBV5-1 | TGCGCCAGCAGCTCCGGGACACCTAATCAGCCCCAGCATTTT | CASSSGTPNQPQHF
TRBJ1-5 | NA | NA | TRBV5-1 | TGCGCCAGCAGCTTGGCCTCAGGGGGCAATCAGCCCCAGCATTTT | CASSLASGGNQPQHF
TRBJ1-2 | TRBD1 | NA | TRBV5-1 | TGCGCCAGCAGCTCCGGGACAGCTAACTATGGCTACACCTTC | CASSSGTANYGYTF
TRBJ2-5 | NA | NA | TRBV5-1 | TGCGCCAGCAGCTTGTTATTGGGCAGGCCGGAGACCCAGTACTTC | CASSLLLGRPETQYF
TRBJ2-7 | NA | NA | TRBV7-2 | TGTGCCAGCAGCGGGACTTCTACTTCCTACGAGCAGTACTTC | CASSGTSTSYEQYF
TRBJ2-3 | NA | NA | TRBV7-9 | TGTGCCAGCAGCTTGGCAGGGATTGCAGATACGCAGTATTTT | CASSLAGIADTQYF
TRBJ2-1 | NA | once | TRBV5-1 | TGCGCCAGCAGCTTGGACAGAGTCTACAATGAGCAGTTCTTC | CASSLDRVYNEQFF
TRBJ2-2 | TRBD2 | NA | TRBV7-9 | TGTGCCAGCAGCTCCCCCTTAGCGGGAGATCGAACCGGGGAGCTGTTTTTT | CASSSPLAGDRTGELFF
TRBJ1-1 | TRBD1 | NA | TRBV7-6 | TGTGCCAGCAGCTTAGGAAGACAGGGCCCCCTGAACACTGAAGCTTTCTTT | CASSLGRQGPLNTEAFF
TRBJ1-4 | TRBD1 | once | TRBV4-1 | TGCGCCACCTTACAGGGGGCCGGTGAAAAACTGTTTTTT | CATLQGAGEKLFF
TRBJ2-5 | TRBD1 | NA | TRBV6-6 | TGTGCCACCCACAGGGGGCGAGAGACCCAGTACTTC | CATHRGRETQYF
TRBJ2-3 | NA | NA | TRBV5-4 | TGTGCCAGCAGCGGGCCCACAGATACGCAGTATTTT | CASSGPTDTQYF
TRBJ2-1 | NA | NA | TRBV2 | TGTGCCAGCAGTGAATTTCGGGACAATGAGCAGTTCTTC | CASSEFRDNEQFF
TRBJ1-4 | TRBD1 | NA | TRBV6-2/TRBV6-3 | TGTGCCAGCAGTTTCCGACAGGGGCAACTGTTTTTT | CASSFRQGQLFF
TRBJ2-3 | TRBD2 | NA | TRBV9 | TGTGCCAGCAGCGTTAGCGGGGGCCGCGATACGCAGTATTTT | CASSVSGGRDTQYF
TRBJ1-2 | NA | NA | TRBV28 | TGTGCCAGCAGTTTACAGTCCGCCAGGTACCGCTACACCTTC | CASSLQSARYRYTF
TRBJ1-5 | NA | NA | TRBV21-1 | TGTGCCAGCAGCAAAGGGGGGAGGGGCCAGCCCCAGCATTTT | CASSKGGRGQPQHF
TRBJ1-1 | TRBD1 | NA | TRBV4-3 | TGCGCCAGCAGCCCCGACAGGGGGTTTTTAGCTGAAGCTTTCTTT | CASSPDRGFLAEAFF
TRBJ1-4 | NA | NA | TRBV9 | TGTGCCAGCAGCGTAGAGGCCTATGGCAGGGCGGATGAAAAACTGTTTTTT | CASSVEAYGRADEKLFF
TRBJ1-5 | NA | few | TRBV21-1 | TGTGCCAGCAGAAAGTGGCTCGAAGGACAGGTTAGCAATCAGCCCCAGCATTTT | CASRKWLEGQVSNQPQHF
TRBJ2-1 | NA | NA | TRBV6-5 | TGTGCCAGCAGCTTTCGGCCCAGGGATGAGCAGTTCTTC | CASSFRPRDEQFF
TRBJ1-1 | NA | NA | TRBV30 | TGTGCCTGGAGTGTGTCAGGGGCTGAAGCTTTCTTT | CAWSVSGAEAFF
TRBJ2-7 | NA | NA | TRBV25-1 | TGTGCCAGCAGCTACCTGGCGGGTTACGAGCAGTACTTC | CASSYLAGYEQYF
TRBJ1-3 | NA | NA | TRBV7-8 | TGTGCCAGCAGCTTAGCCCAGATCCCCATCACCATATATTTT | CASSLAQIPITIYF
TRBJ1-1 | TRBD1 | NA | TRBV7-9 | TGTGCCAGCAGCTTAGTGGAGTTTCGGACAGGGATGAACACTGAAGCTTTCTTT | CASSLVEFRTGMNTEAFF
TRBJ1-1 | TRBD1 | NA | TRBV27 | TGTGCCAGCAGTTCATTCCGGGACAGGGGAGACACTGAAGCTTTCTTT | CASSSFRDRGDTEAFF
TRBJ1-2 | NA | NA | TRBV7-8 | TGTGCCAGCAGCCCTCCCACGCCGTTCCCCAGCTATGGCTACACCTTC | CASSPPTPFPSYGYTF
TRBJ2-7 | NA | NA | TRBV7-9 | TGTGCCAGCAGCCTACTGGAGTGGGAGCAGTACTTC | CASSLLEWEQYF
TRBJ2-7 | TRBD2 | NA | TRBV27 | TGTGCCAGCAGTCAAGCGGGAGTGGGGTCCTACGAGCAGTACTTC | CASSQAGVGSYEQYF
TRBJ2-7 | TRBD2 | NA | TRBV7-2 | TGTGCCAGCAGCTTAAAAACGGGACTAGGGGTCTACGAGCAGTACTTC | CASSLKTGLGVYEQYF
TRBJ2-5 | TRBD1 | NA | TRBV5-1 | TGCGCCAGCAGCCGGACAGGGGGCTCGAGAGAGACCCAGTACTTC | CASSRTGGSRETQYF
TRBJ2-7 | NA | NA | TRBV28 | TGTGCCAGCAGTGACACCCCCCGGGGGTTCTACGAGCAGTACTTC | CASSDTPRGFYEQYF
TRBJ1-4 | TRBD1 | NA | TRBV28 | TGTGCCAGCAGCTCGACAGGGGGTTGGCTAGCTTTTTTT | CASSSTGGWLAFF
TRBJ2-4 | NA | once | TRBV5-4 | TGTGCCAGCAGCCGTCTTTTACGGGGGTCCAAAAACATTCAGTACTTC | CASSRLLRGSKNIQYF
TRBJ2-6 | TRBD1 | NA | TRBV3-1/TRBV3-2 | TGTGCCAGCAGCCGCTGGACAGGGGCCCCCTCTGGGGCCAACGTCCTGACTTTC | CASSRWTGAPSGANVLTF
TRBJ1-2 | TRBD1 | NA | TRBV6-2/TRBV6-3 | TGTGCCAGCAGTTCCGGGACAGGGGGCTCCTATGGCTACACCTTC | CASSSGTGGSYGYTF
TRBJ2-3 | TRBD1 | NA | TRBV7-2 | TGTGCCAGCAGCCCCGGGACAGGGGGGGGATCACAGTATTTT | CASSPGTGGGSQYF